This passage covers 14 T cell receptor beta chains from one sample sequenced in a study of T cells after yellow fever vaccination. TCRdb independently ran MiXCR on the 5' RACE reads; one entry per CDR3 protein. This table has roughly 62,000 distinct CDR3 sequences, approximately 7% appearing once. The source material was CD8+ T cells sorted from PBMCs, sampled on the day of the first yellow fever vaccination. These receptors all stem from a man younger than 35 who received the YFV17D yellow fever vaccine.

This clonotype was seen more than once but under ten times. The chain carries TRBV2 and TRBJ2-7; D possibly corresponds to TRBD1 (6 bases). V was shortened by 4 bases and J by 7 bases, with 14 bases between the two germline ends. The CDR3 spans 13 residues. Germline CDR1 and CDR2: SNHLY and FYNNEI. CDR3 residues: CASSGPRDREQYV. DNA of the CDR3: TGTGCCAGCAGTGGCCCGAGAGACAGGGAGCAGTACGTC.

The table lists this clonotype with many counts. The J gene is TRBJ2-7, the V gene TRBV10-2; D call uncertain. The germline CDR1 and CDR2 sequences are WSHSY and SAAADI. The CDR3 extends over 11 amino acids. V lost 3 bases to trimming and J lost 6 bases, with 6 bases between them. The CDR3 coding sequence is TGCGCCAGCAGTGAAGGTAGCGAGCAGTACGTC. Protein product: CASSEGSEQYV.

This clonotype was seen a few times. V usage is TRBV3-1 and J usage is TRBJ2-5, with TRBD2 matching over 7 bases. Per the germline V gene, CDR1 is LGHDT and CDR2 is YNNKEL (reference sequence). The CDR3 loop spans 17 amino acids. J was trimmed by 5 bases and V by 1 base; bases with no gene match: 13. The CDR3 sequence is CASSQVGAGRPVETQYF. In DNA form, the CDR3 reads TGTGCCAGCAGCCAAGTAGGAGCGGGGCGGCCGGTGGAGACCCAGTACTTC.

This clonotype has a count of ten or more. This chain links TRBV12-3 or TRBV12-4 with TRBJ1-1, with TRBD1 matching over 8 bases. CDR3 size: 14 residues. With 5 bases clipped from V and 0 bases from J, the junction kept 2 bases outside the gene matches. This chain's CDR3 is CASSGQGLNTEAFF. The CDR3 DNA reads TGTGCCAGCAGTGGACAGGGTTTGAACACTGAAGCTTTCTTT.

This clonotype was detected many times. The chain employs TRBV7-9 and TRBJ2-3; no clear D gene. The V end lost 5 bases, the J end lost 4 bases, and 13 bases lay between the germline ends. Germline CDR1 and CDR2: SEHNR and FQNEAQ (reference sequence). CDR3 length: 14 amino acids. The CDR3 DNA reads as TGTGCCAGCAGCCTCGATGTGGGCGCAGATACGCAGTATTTT. It codes for CASSLDVGADTQYF.

This clonotype was recorded many times. The V gene is TRBV6-5, the J gene TRBJ1-2; no reliable D call. The CDR3 totals 13 residues. The V gene's germline CDR1 is MNHEY and CDR2 SVGAGI. V was trimmed by 0 bases and J by 5 bases, leaving 7 bases between them. The CDR3 here is CASSYSGQYGYTF. CDR3 coding DNA: TGTGCCAGCAGTTACTCCGGGCAGTATGGCTACACCTTC.

This clonotype was seen at least ten times. The rearrangement joins TRBV4-3 to TRBJ2-2, with D perhaps matching TRBD1 or TRBD2 (5 bases each). Trimming took 2 bases from V and 1 from J, leaving 17 bases between them. The CDR3 extends over 18 amino acids. The germline V gene has CDR1 LGHNA and CDR2 YSLEER. In nucleotides, the CDR3 is TGCGCCAGCAGCCAACAGCTATCCGGGACCCTGAACACCGGGGAGCTGTTTTTT. This codes for CASSQQLSGTLNTGELFF.

This clonotype was detected ten times or more. The V and J genes are TRBV3-1 and TRBJ1-1; TRBD1 aligns across 8 bases. This CDR3 spans 15 amino acids. With 4 bases clipped from V and 4 bases from J, the junction kept 8 bases outside the gene matches. Germline CDR1 is LGHDT and CDR2 is YNNKEL (reference sequence). CDR3 sequence: CASSLRTGPFTEAFF. The CDR3, as DNA: TGTGCCAGCAGCCTACGGACAGGGCCCTTCACTGAAGCTTTCTTT. The full variable domain, in which reference TRBV3-1 and TRBJ1-1 provide the parts outside the CDR3, is DTAVSQTPKYLVTQMGNDKSIKCEQNLGHDTMYWYKQDSKKFLKIMFSYNNKELIINETVPNRFSPKSPDKAHLNLHINSLELGDSAVYFCASSLRTGPFTEAFFGQGTRLTVV.

As to this clonotype: A much larger clone differs by one base, so this may be a read error. The genes are TRBV5-4 and TRBJ2-5, with 10 nucleotides matching TRBD2. Germline lookup yields CDR1 SGHNT and CDR2 YYREEE (reference sequence). Trimming cost V 0 bases and J 1 base; bases outside gene matches: 12. The CDR3 consists of 19 residues. The CDR3 protein is CASSLAVETSGVFQETQYF. CDR3 sequence (DNA): TGTGCCAGCAGCTTGGCCGTGGAAACTAGCGGGGTTTTCCAAGAGACCCAGTACTTC. The whole variable domain, remainder taken from reference TRBV5-4 and TRBJ2-5, is ETGVTQSPTHLIKTRGQQVTLRCSSQSGHNTVSWYQQALGQGPQFIFQYYREEENGRGNFPPRFSGLQFPNYSSELNVNALELDDSALYLCASSLAVETSGVFQETQYFGPGTRLLVL.

This clonotype was observed a few times. V is TRBV7-2 and J is TRBJ1-2; 7 bases are a match to TRBD1. The ends lost 5 bases at V and 2 bases at J; junction bases unmatched: 14. This CDR3 is built from 17 residues. Germline-derived CDR1 and CDR2 are SGHTA and FQGNSA. In DNA form, the CDR3 reads TGTGCCAGCAGCCCCCCCCCACGGGACAGAGTGAACTATGGCTACACCTTC. Its protein product is CASSPPPRDRVNYGYTF.

About this clonotype: This clone may be a read error of a much larger clone one base away. V and J are TRBV28 and TRBJ2-5, with D tentatively TRBD1 or TRBD2 (6 bases each). Germline values: CDR1 MDHEN, CDR2 SYDVKM. The CDR3 is made up of 15 amino acids. CDR3 nucleotide sequence: TGTACCAGCAGTCACTATGGGGGGCTGGGGGAGACCCAGTACTTC. This encodes CTSSHYGGLGETQYF.

The CDR3 is CASSRLALDTGELFF. CDR3 DNA sequence: TGTGCCAGCAGCCGACTAGCATTGGACACCGGGGAGCTGTTTTTT. V and J are TRBV12-3 or TRBV12-4 and TRBJ2-2; 7 bases match TRBD2. The junction had 7 bases not matched to a gene; V was cut back by 6 bases and J by 3 bases. The CDR3 covers 15 residues.

The table lists this clonotype with many counts. V and J are TRBV4-2 and TRBJ2-3; D remains ambiguous. The CDR3 is made up of 13 amino acids. Germline loops: CDR1 LGHNA, CDR2 YNFKEQ. The ends were cut back, 0 bases at V and 4 bases at J, with 5 bases in the middle. The CDR3 region has the DNA TGTGCCAGCAGCCAAGATATCCCAGATACGCAGTATTTT. Translation gives CASSQDIPDTQYF.

The rearrangement uses TRBV11-2 and TRBJ2-6; 10 nucleotides match TRBD1. This CDR3 comprises 18 residues. V was clipped by 8 bases and J by 0 bases; unmatched bases: 10. The germline gives CDR1 SGHAT, CDR2 FQNNGV. CDR3 sequence (DNA): TGTGCCAGCGCTTTGGGGGACAGGGGCCTCTCTGGGGCCAACGTCCTGACTTTC. Encoded protein: CASALGDRGLSGANVLTF.